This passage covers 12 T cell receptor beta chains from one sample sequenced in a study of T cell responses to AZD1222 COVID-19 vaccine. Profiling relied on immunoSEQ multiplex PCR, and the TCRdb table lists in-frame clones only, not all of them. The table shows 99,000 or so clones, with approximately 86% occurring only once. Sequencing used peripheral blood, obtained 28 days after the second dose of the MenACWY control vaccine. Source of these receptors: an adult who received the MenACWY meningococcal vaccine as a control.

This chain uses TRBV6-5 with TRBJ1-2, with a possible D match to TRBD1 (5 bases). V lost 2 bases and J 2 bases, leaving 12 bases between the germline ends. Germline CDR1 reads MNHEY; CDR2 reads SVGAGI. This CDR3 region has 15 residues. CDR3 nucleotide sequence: TGTGCCAGCAGTTACGTGAGAGGGGTCAACTATGGCTACACCTTC. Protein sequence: CASSYVRGVNYGYTF.

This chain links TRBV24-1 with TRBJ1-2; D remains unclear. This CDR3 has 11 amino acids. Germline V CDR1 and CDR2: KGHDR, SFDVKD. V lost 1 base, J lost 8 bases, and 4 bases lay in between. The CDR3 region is CATSDFSGYTF. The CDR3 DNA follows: TGTGCCACCAGTGATTTCTCCGGCTACACCTTC.

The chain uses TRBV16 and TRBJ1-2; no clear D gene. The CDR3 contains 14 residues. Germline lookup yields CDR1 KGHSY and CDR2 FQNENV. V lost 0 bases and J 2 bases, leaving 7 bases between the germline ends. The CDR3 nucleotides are TGTGCCAGCAGCCAATCCACACGAAACTATGGCTACACCTTC. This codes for CASSQSTRNYGYTF.

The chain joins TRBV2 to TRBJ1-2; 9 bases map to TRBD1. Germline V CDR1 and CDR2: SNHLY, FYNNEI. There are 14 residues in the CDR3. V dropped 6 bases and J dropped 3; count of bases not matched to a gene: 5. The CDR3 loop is CASRGQGSHYGYTF. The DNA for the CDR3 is TGTGCCAGCAGAGGACAGGGGTCCCACTATGGCTACACCTTC.

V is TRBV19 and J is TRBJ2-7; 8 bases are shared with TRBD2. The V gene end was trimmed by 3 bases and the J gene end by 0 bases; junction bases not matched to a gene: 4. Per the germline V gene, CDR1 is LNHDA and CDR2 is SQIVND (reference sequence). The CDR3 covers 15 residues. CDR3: CASSIKRGSSYEQYF. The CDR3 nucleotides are TGTGCCAGTAGTATTAAGCGGGGGAGCTCCTACGAGCAGTACTTC.

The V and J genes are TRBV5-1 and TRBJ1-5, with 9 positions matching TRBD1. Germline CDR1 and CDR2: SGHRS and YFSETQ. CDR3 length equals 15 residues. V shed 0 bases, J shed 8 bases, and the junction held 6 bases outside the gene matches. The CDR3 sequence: CASSLDTGGLEPQHF. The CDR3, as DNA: TGCGCCAGCAGCTTGGACACAGGGGGCCTGGAGCCCCAGCATTTT. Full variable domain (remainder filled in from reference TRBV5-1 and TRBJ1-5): KAGVTQTPRYLIKTRGQQVTLSCSPISGHRSVSWYQQTPGQGLQFLFEYFSETQRNKGNFPGRFSGRQFSNSRSEMNVSTLELGDSALYLCASSLDTGGLEPQHFGDGTRLSIL.

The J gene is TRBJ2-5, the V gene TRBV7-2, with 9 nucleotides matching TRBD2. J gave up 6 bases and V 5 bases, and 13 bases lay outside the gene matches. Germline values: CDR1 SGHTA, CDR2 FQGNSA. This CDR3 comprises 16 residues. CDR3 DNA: TGTGCCAGCAGCCCTCGAGGCGGGGGGGCCTGGCAGACCCAGTACTTC. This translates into CASSPRGGGAWQTQYF.

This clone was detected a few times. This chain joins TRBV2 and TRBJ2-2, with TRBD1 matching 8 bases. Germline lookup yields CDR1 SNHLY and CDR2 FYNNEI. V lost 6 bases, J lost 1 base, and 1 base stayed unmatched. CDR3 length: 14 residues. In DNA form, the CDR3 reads TGTGCCAGCAGGGGACAGGTGAACACCGGGGAGCTGTTTTTT. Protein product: CASRGQVNTGELFF.

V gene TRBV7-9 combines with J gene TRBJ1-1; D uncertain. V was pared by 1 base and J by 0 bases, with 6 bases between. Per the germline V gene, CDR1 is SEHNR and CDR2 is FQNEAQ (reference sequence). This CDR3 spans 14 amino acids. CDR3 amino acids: CASSLGTLNTEAFF. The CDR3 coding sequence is TGTGCCAGCAGCTTAGGCACCCTGAACACTGAAGCTTTCTTT. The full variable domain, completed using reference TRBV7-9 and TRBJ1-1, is DTGVSQNPRHKITKRGQNVTFRCDPISEHNRLYWYRQTLGQGPEFLTYFQNEAQLEKSRLLSDRFSAERPKGSFSTLEIQRTEQGDSAMYLCASSLGTLNTEAFFGQGTRLTVV.

The CDR3 spells CASSQGGQGGQYF. The CDR3 DNA reads TGCGCCAGCAGCCAAGGGGGACAGGGTGGTCAGTACTTC. This chain links TRBV4-1 with TRBJ2-4; 9 bases map to TRBD1. The junction had 4 bases not matched to a gene; V was cut back by 1 base and J by 12 bases. CDR1 is MGHRA, CDR2 YSYEKL, per germline. CDR3 length: 13 residues.

The CDR3 here is CASSLDPSANYGYTF. The CDR3, as DNA: TGCGCCAGCAGCTTGGACCCATCAGCTAACTATGGCTACACCTTC. The chain recombines TRBV5-1 with TRBJ1-2; D unclear. This CDR3 spans 15 amino acids. In germline, CDR1 is SGHRS, CDR2 YFSETQ. V was cut by 0 bases and J by 0 bases, with 9 bases left in between. The whole variable domain, filled in from reference TRBV5-1 and TRBJ1-2, reads KAGVTQTPRYLIKTRGQQVTLSCSPISGHRSVSWYQQTPGQGLQFLFEYFSETQRNKGNFPGRFSGRQFSNSRSEMNVSTLELGDSALYLCASSLDPSANYGYTFGSGTRLTVV.

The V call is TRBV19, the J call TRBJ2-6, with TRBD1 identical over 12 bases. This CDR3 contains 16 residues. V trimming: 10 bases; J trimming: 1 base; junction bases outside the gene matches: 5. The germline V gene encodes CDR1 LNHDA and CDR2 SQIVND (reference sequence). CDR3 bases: TGTGCCACCCGGGACAGGGGGCTATCTGGGGCCAACGTCCTGACTTTC. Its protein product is CATRDRGLSGANVLTF.